The rows below give T cell receptor beta chains drawn from one sample of a study of CD8 T cells in ankylosing spondylitis. TCRdb redid the calling of the 5' RACE reads with MiXCR, one entry per CDR3 protein. Counted here are roughly 700,000 distinct CDR3 sequences, around 20% occurring once; the ten biggest clones make up 15% to 20%. Sequenced sample: blood, either unsorted or a sorted T cell fraction (not recorded which). Receptors originate from a male donor with ankylosing spondylitis. Each CDR3 is given with its conserved first and last residue. The D gene is left open where the match is weak. Rows give clone size only sometimes, using once, few, many, or a class for an expanded clone.

clone size	V gene	J gene	D gene	CDR3 length	CDR3 protein	CDR3 DNA
few	TRBV20-1	TRBJ2-7	NA	12	CSVGHTAYEQYF	TGCAGTGTTGGACACACCGCCTACGAGCAGTACTTC
NA	TRBV5-8	TRBJ2-1	TRBD2	15	CASSLESGGSNEQFF	TGTGCCAGCAGCTTGGAAAGCGGGGGGAGCAATGAGCAGTTCTTC
NA	TRBV29-1	TRBJ2-1	NA	12	CSVEWAYNEQFF	TGCAGCGTTGAGTGGGCTTACAATGAGCAGTTCTTC
NA	TRBV3-1	TRBJ1-2	NA	13	CASSQERMDGYTF	TGTGCCAGCAGCCAAGAGAGGATGGATGGCTACACCTTC
NA	TRBV19	TRBJ1-5	NA	15	CASNIYADSNQPQHF	TGTGCCAGTAACATCTACGCCGATAGCAATCAGCCCCAGCATTTT
few	TRBV7-9	TRBJ2-2	NA	17	CASSALGGAVGTGELFF	TGTGCCAGCAGCGCCCTTGGAGGGGCTGTAGGCACCGGGGAGCTGTTTTTT
NA	TRBV20-1	TRBJ2-1	NA	12	CSSTSSYNEQFF	TGCAGTTCCACTAGTTCCTACAATGAGCAGTTCTTC
few	TRBV15	TRBJ2-1	NA	13	CATSRVGKDEQFF	TGTGCCACCAGCAGAGTAGGGAAAGATGAGCAGTTCTTC
few	TRBV28	TRBJ2-5	TRBD1	16	CASSSRQGRLQETQYF	TGTGCCAGCAGTTCCCGACAGGGGCGACTCCAAGAGACCCAGTACTTC
many	TRBV4-2	TRBJ2-1	TRBD2	15	CASSQGLAAYNEQFF	TGTGCCAGCAGCCAGGGGCTAGCGGCCTACAATGAGCAGTTCTTC
few	TRBV12-3/TRBV12-4	TRBJ2-1	NA	13	CASSSKLYNEQFF	TGTGCCAGCAGTTCGAAACTGTACAATGAGCAGTTCTTC
NA	TRBV7-9	TRBJ2-7	TRBD1	16	CASSPPSGGGFYEQYF	TGTGCCAGCAGCCCCCCCTCAGGGGGCGGATTCTACGAGCAGTACTTC
NA	TRBV7-9	TRBJ2-5	TRBD1	17	CASSIATGQGGQETQYF	TGTGCCAGCAGCATCGCCACCGGACAGGGGGGGCAAGAGACCCAGTACTTC
NA	TRBV20-1	TRBJ2-7	TRBD2	13	CSAKSGSVYEQYF	TGCAGTGCCAAAAGCGGGAGTGTCTACGAGCAGTACTTC
NA	TRBV30	TRBJ1-6	NA	14	CAWSVGLNNSPLHF	TGTGCCTGGAGTGTAGGGCTCAATAATTCACCCCTCCACTTT
few	TRBV7-8	TRBJ2-7	NA	13	CASRPRTGYEQYF	TGTGCCAGCAGGCCAAGGACGGGCTACGAGCAGTACTTC
few	TRBV5-1	TRBJ2-7	NA	14	CASSLDQNPYEQYF	TGCGCCAGCAGCTTGGACCAAAACCCCTACGAGCAGTACTTC
NA	TRBV20-1	TRBJ2-5	NA	12	CSASWDQETQYF	TGCAGTGCTAGTTGGGACCAAGAGACCCAGTACTTC
NA	TRBV7-8	TRBJ1-1	NA	13	CASSLVWGGEAFF	TGTGCCAGCAGCTTAGTTTGGGGCGGAGAAGCTTTCTTT
NA	TRBV20-1	TRBJ1-2	NA	11	CSAMDGYGYTF	TGCAGTGCTATGGACGGCTATGGCTACACCTTC
few	TRBV11-2	TRBJ1-2	NA	14	CASSPKGANYGYTF	TGTGCCAGCAGCCCAAAGGGCGCGAACTATGGCTACACCTTC
few	TRBV5-1	TRBJ1-2	NA	14	CASSQQPEDYGYTF	TGCGCCAGCAGCCAGCAGCCAGAGGACTATGGCTACACCTTC
NA	TRBV4-3	TRBJ2-7	NA	16	CASSQDRVGAAYEQYF	TGCGCCAGCAGCCAAGATCGGGTGGGGGCGGCCTACGAGCAGTACTTC
NA	TRBV7-2	TRBJ2-1	NA	13	CASSRRRAYEQFF	TGTGCCAGCAGCCGCCGGAGGGCGTATGAGCAGTTCTTC
NA	TRBV20-1	TRBJ1-1	NA	15	CSARDLEGLNTEAFF	TGCAGTGCAAGGGACCTGGAGGGGCTTAACACTGAAGCTTTCTTT
NA	TRBV5-1	TRBJ2-3	TRBD1	15	CASSPQGVSTDTQYF	TGCGCCAGCAGCCCCCAGGGGGTAAGCACAGATACGCAGTATTTT
NA	TRBV20-1	TRBJ2-7	TRBD2	15	CSAQLAGGTGPEQYF	TGCAGTGCTCAACTAGCGGGAGGGACCGGTCCCGAGCAGTACTTC
few	TRBV4-1	TRBJ1-4	NA	15	CASSQVDGDNEKLFF	TGCGCCAGCAGCCAAGTGGACGGAGATAATGAAAAACTGTTTTTT
few	TRBV7-9	TRBJ2-2	NA	15	CASSLAGQHTGELFF	TGTGCCAGCAGCTTAGCTGGACAGCACACCGGGGAGCTGTTTTTT
few	TRBV25-1	TRBJ2-6	NA	15	CASSVDGSGANVLTF	TGTGCCAGCAGTGTGGACGGCTCTGGGGCCAACGTCCTGACTTTC
NA	TRBV20-1	TRBJ1-1	TRBD1	12	CSARPGQGEAFF	TGCAGTGCTAGACCGGGACAGGGCGAAGCTTTCTTT
few	TRBV29-1	TRBJ1-1	TRBD1	16	CSVAGQGLGGNTEAFF	TGCAGCGTCGCCGGACAGGGGCTAGGGGGGAACACTGAAGCTTTCTTT
few	TRBV14	TRBJ1-1	NA	15	CASSQSSGLAPEAFF	TGTGCCAGCAGCCAATCTTCAGGGCTCGCCCCCGAAGCTTTCTTT
few	TRBV5-1	TRBJ1-4	NA	15	CASSLEGEGGEKLFF	TGCGCCAGCAGCTTGGAAGGAGAGGGAGGAGAAAAACTGTTTTTT
few	TRBV5-6	TRBJ2-7	NA	14	CASSGRDATYEQYF	TGTGCCAGCAGCGGCCGGGACGCCACCTACGAGCAGTACTTC
NA	TRBV12-3/TRBV12-4	TRBJ1-5	TRBD1	14	CASSLGQEDQPQHF	TGTGCCAGCAGTTTGGGACAGGAGGATCAGCCCCAGCATTTT
NA	TRBV20-1	TRBJ2-5	NA	16	CSARDPGGGLPETQYF	TGCAGTGCTAGAGATCCGGGCGGGGGCCTGCCGGAGACCCAGTACTTC
many	TRBV12-3/TRBV12-4	TRBJ2-1	TRBD2	15	CASSLGLAGANEQFF	TGTGCCAGCAGTTTAGGGCTAGCGGGAGCCAATGAGCAGTTCTTC
few	TRBV20-1	TRBJ2-5	TRBD2	16	CSAHDASGRPVKTQYF	TGCAGTGCGCATGACGCTAGCGGGAGGCCCGTGAAGACCCAGTACTTC
NA	TRBV15	TRBJ2-3	NA	13	CATSRTGIDTQYF	TGTGCCACCAGCAGGACGGGCATAGATACGCAGTATTTT
NA	TRBV18	TRBJ2-1	NA	14	CASSPAVEVNEQFF	TGTGCCAGCTCACCAGCGGTGGAGGTAAATGAGCAGTTCTTC
many	TRBV20-1	TRBJ2-3	TRBD2	14	CSASPLAITDTQYF	TGCAGTGCTAGCCCACTAGCGATCACAGATACGCAGTATTTT
few	TRBV6-1	TRBJ2-1	NA	14	CASSHRGTYNEQFF	TGTGCCAGCAGCCACCGAGGGACCTACAATGAGCAGTTCTTC
few	TRBV20-1	TRBJ1-1	NA	14	CSARWGGLNTEAFF	TGCAGTGCTAGGTGGGGTGGATTGAACACTGAAGCTTTCTTT
NA	TRBV4-3	TRBJ2-3	TRBD2	16	CASSQEISGTGYTQYF	TGCGCCAGCAGCCAAGAGATTAGCGGGACGGGTTATACGCAGTATTTT
NA	TRBV28	TRBJ1-1	NA	17	CASRPWGGPSLNTEAFF	TGTGCCAGCAGACCCTGGGGGGGGCCGTCATTGAACACTGAAGCTTTCTTT
NA	TRBV6-2/TRBV6-3	TRBJ2-3	NA	15	CASSYSTESTDTQYF	TGTGCCAGCAGTTACAGTACAGAGAGCACAGATACGCAGTATTTT
NA	TRBV4-2	TRBJ1-3	NA	14	CASSQLSFLDTIYF	TGTGCCAGCAGCCAACTGAGCTTTTTGGACACCATATATTTT
few	TRBV5-1	TRBJ2-3	NA	13	CASSLLGGNTQYF	TGCGCCAGCAGCTTGTTGGGGGGAAATACGCAGTATTTT